These T cell receptor beta chains were read from a single sample in a study of CD8+ T cells in alopecia areata. Produced via immunoSEQ multiplex PCR; TCRdb's table is partial and in-frame only. The sample carries 130,000 to 150,000 clones, 47% recorded once. Sequenced: CD4+ T cells sorted from blood. These receptors all stem from a human donor with alopecia areata. CDR3s include the opening cysteine and the closing phenylalanine or tryptophan. The D gene is left open where the match is weak. Size values are once, few and many counts, or a class for expanded clones, and some rows have none.

few	TRBV5-1	-	TRBJ2-2	CASSPLAGGNTGELFF	TGCGCCAGCAGCCCCCTTGCAGGAGGGAACACCGGGGAGCTGTTTTTT
once	TRBV30	-	TRBJ2-3	CAWRLPGTPDTQYF	TGTGCCTGGCGACTCCCCGGGACCCCAGATACGCAGTATTTT
-	TRBV7-8	TRBD2	TRBJ2-2	CASSPRRRLAVTGELFF	TGTGCCAGCAGCCCACGACGGAGACTAGCGGTCACCGGGGAGCTGTTTTTT
-	TRBV19	-	TRBJ2-3	CASSRLHTDTQYF	TGTGCCAGTAGTCGACTGCACACAGATACGCAGTATTTT
-	TRBV2	TRBD1	TRBJ1-2	CASLKGQGHGYTF	TGTGCCAGCCTGAAAGGACAGGGACATGGCTACACCTTC
-	TRBV6-6	-	TRBJ1-1	CASTKQSGHGTEAFF	TGTGCCAGCACTAAGCAGTCAGGTCACGGCACTGAAGCTTTCTTT
few	TRBV30	-	TRBJ2-7	CAWSLGVFEQYF	TGTGCCTGGAGTTTAGGGGTGTTCGAGCAGTACTTC
few	TRBV5-1	-	TRBJ2-2	CASSLDGTGELFF	TGCGCCAGCAGCTTGGACGGCACCGGGGAGCTGTTTTTT
-	TRBV11-2	-	TRBJ1-1	CASRARGNTEAFF	TGTGCCAGCAGGGCCAGAGGTAACACTGAAGCTTTCTTT
-	TRBV20-1	-	TRBJ2-3	CSATLTDTQYF	TGCAGTGCCACCTTAACAGATACGCAGTATTTT
-	TRBV15	-	TRBJ1-2	CATSRDPAPAMGGYTF	TGTGCCACCAGCAGAGACCCTGCCCCGGCTATGGGTGGCTACACCTTC
few	TRBV29-1	-	TRBJ2-5	CSVDRDGETQYF	TGCAGCGTTGACAGGGATGGAGAGACCCAGTACTTC
few	TRBV7-2	-	TRBJ1-1	CASSSGWSEAFF	TGTGCCAGCAGCTCAGGTTGGTCTGAAGCTTTCTTT
once	TRBV5-1	-	TRBJ2-7	CASSFGYEQYF	TGCGCCAGCAGCTTCGGGTACGAGCAGTACTTC
-	TRBV9	-	TRBJ1-1	CASGWGKNTEAFF	TGTGCCAGCGGCTGGGGAAAAAACACTGAAGCTTTCTTT
-	TRBV7-9	-	TRBJ1-5	CASSLVTSNQPQHF	TGTGCCAGCAGCTTAGTCACCTCCAATCAGCCCCAGCATTTT
-	TRBV6-6	TRBD2	TRBJ2-5	CASSKSGGGETQYF	TGTGCCAGCAGCAAGTCCGGCGGGGGGGAGACCCAGTACTTC
-	TRBV11-2	TRBD1	TRBJ2-5	CASSLGDRRETQYF	TGTGCCAGCAGCTTGGGGGACAGGAGGGAGACCCAGTACTTC
-	TRBV29-1	-	TRBJ2-1	CSVGANEQFF	TGCAGCGTTGGTGCAAATGAGCAGTTCTTC
few	TRBV13	-	TRBJ2-7	CASSFRGEKSYEQYF	TGTGCCAGCAGCTTCCGCGGGGAGAAATCCTACGAGCAGTACTTC
few	TRBV29-1	TRBD1	TRBJ1-1	CSVEVGTGVRAFF	TGCAGCGTTGAAGTCGGGACAGGGGTACGCGCTTTCTTT
-	TRBV5-6	TRBD1	TRBJ2-7	CASSLSLGQAIYEQYF	TGTGCCAGCAGCTTGTCTCTCGGACAGGCGATCTACGAGCAGTACTTC
-	TRBV2	TRBD1	TRBJ1-2	CASSPQGPANYGYTF	TGTGCCAGCAGTCCACAGGGGCCCGCTAACTATGGCTACACCTTC
few	TRBV7-3	TRBD2	TRBJ2-1	CASSQTSGPYNEQFF	TGTGCCAGCAGCCAGACTAGCGGGCCCTACAATGAGCAGTTCTTC
few	TRBV29-1	-	TRBJ2-5	CSVGPATTAITRAQYF	TGCAGCGTTGGACCCGCAACGACAGCAATAACCCGGGCCCAGTACTTC
-	TRBV27	-	TRBJ2-3	CASSLWSGASGDTQYF	TGTGCCAGCAGTTTATGGTCGGGAGCCTCAGGAGATACGCAGTATTTT
-	TRBV6-5	-	TRBJ2-7	CASSYGGGLSSYEQYF	TGTGCCAGCAGTTACGGGGGTGGGTTGTCATCCTACGAGCAGTACTTC
-	TRBV9	TRBD2	TRBJ2-7	CASSPQRGSYEQYF	TGTGCCAGCAGCCCTCAGCGGGGGTCCTACGAGCAGTACTTC
-	TRBV29-1	-	TRBJ1-4	CSTGRVGEKLFF	TGCAGCACGGGCAGGGTGGGTGAAAAACTGTTTTTT
-	TRBV20-1	-	TRBJ2-7	CSAGQGPEQYF	TGCAGTGCTGGTCAGGGGCCCGAGCAGTACTTC
-	TRBV29-1	-	TRBJ1-2	CSVRGGIIYGYTF	TGCAGCGTTAGAGGGGGGATCATCTATGGCTACACCTTC
-	TRBV2	-	TRBJ1-1	CASRKGPAGEAFF	TGTGCCAGCAGGAAGGGGCCGGCAGGGGAAGCTTTCTTT
few	TRBV29-1	-	TRBJ1-4	CSAGRENEKLFF	TGCAGTGCTGGCCGGGAGAATGAAAAACTGTTTTTT
-	TRBV9	-	TRBJ1-5	CASSVGGSNQPQHF	TGTGCCAGCAGCGTAGGAGGGAGCAATCAGCCCCAGCATTTT
-	TRBV6-5	-	TRBJ1-2	CASSFPGSYGYTF	TGTGCCAGCAGTTTTCCGGGATCCTATGGCTACACCTTC
-	TRBV29-1	-	TRBJ2-3	CSVEIGGTDTQYF	TGCAGCGTTGAAATTGGGGGCACAGATACGCAGTATTTT
few	TRBV29-1	-	TRBJ1-4	CSVGIGGYPPGEKLFF	TGCAGCGTTGGTATCGGGGGGTACCCCCCCGGTGAAAAACTGTTTTTT
few	TRBV29-1	-	TRBJ2-7	CSVREVYEQYF	TGCAGCGTTAGGGAGGTGTACGAGCAGTACTTC
few	TRBV29-1	-	TRBJ1-2	CSVEAGGYGYTF	TGCAGCGTTGAAGCTGGGGGCTATGGCTACACCTTC
few	TRBV4-1	-	TRBJ2-1	CASSQVTYNEQFF	TGCGCCAGCAGCCAAGTCACCTACAATGAGCAGTTCTTC
-	TRBV5-1	-	TRBJ2-3	CASSLGLMRGTTDTQYF	TGCGCCAGCAGCTTGGGCTTGATGAGGGGAACCACAGATACGCAGTATTTT
few	TRBV27	-	TRBJ2-3	CASSLGSTDTQYF	TGTGCCAGCAGTCTTGGTAGCACAGATACGCAGTATTTT
-	TRBV5-1	-	TRBJ2-7	CASSWTGTSPYEQYF	TGCGCCAGCAGCTGGACCGGGACCTCACCCTACGAGCAGTACTTC
-	TRBV7-2	-	TRBJ1-1	CASSLVPNTEAFF	TGTGCCAGCAGCTTAGTTCCGAACACTGAAGCTTTCTTT
few	TRBV2	-	TRBJ2-4	CASSGSGGGAAIQYF	TGTGCCAGCTCCGGGTCTGGAGGAGGGGCGGCCATTCAGTACTTC
-	TRBV29-1	-	TRBJ1-2	CSVEGLRRSYYGYTF	TGCAGCGTTGAAGGTCTACGTCGGAGCTACTATGGCTACACCTTC
-	TRBV5-1	TRBD2	TRBJ2-1	CASSFGLAGVRGQFF	TGCGCCAGCAGCTTCGGACTAGCGGGAGTTCGAGGGCAGTTCTTC
-	TRBV29-1	TRBD2	TRBJ2-7	CSVGIGAGAYEQYF	TGCAGCGTTGGTATCGGGGCGGGAGCTTACGAGCAGTACTTC
-	TRBV2	-	TRBJ2-1	CASRPGSYNEQFF	TGTGCCAGCAGGCCGGGCTCCTACAATGAGCAGTTCTTC
few	TRBV29-1	-	TRBJ2-7	CSGGGQNVYEQYF	TGCAGCGGGGGAGGACAGAACGTCTACGAGCAGTACTTC
few	TRBV29-1	TRBD2	TRBJ2-1	CSVEDDRSREGRRGEQFF	TGCAGCGTTGAAGATGACCGCTCCCGGGAGGGCCGTAGGGGTGAGCAGTTCTTC
-	TRBV29-1	-	TRBJ1-1	CSVVLLNTEAFF	TGCAGCGTTGTTCTGCTGAACACTGAAGCTTTCTTT
few	TRBV18	-	TRBJ2-7	CASSPPGSTGSREQYF	TGTGCCAGCTCACCACCGGGATCCACAGGGTCTCGGGAGCAGTACTTC
-	TRBV7-9	-	TRBJ2-7	CASSLEGPGDEQYF	TGTGCCAGCAGCTTGGAGGGGCCTGGGGATGAGCAGTACTTC
-	TRBV29-1	TRBD1	TRBJ1-4	CSVANRGGGKLFF	TGCAGCGTTGCAAACAGGGGAGGTGGGAAACTGTTTTTT
-	TRBV29-1	TRBD2	TRBJ2-1	CSVRSGSLLEQFF	TGCAGCGTTAGGAGCGGGAGTCTACTTGAGCAGTTCTTC
-	TRBV6-6	-	TRBJ2-1	CATNKKQTYNEQFF	TGTGCCACGAACAAGAAGCAGACCTACAATGAGCAGTTCTTC
-	TRBV2	-	TRBJ2-7	CASSTTGSYEQYF	TGTGCCAGCAGTACGACAGGTTCCTACGAGCAGTACTTC
-	TRBV5-1	-	TRBJ1-1	CASSPELNTEAFF	TGCGCCAGCAGCCCCGAACTGAACACTGAAGCTTTCTTT
-	TRBV5-1	-	TRBJ2-1	CASRVVEEQFF	TGCGCCAGCAGGGTCGTTGAGGAGCAGTTCTTC